This T cell receptor (beta chain) appears in the sequencing data of a study of T cell responses to AZD1222 COVID-19 vaccine. Findings and caveats of the study: White British people made up most donors, females outnumbered males, and clonal diversity was possibly underestimated. Spike was spanned by vaccine-associated CD4 TCRs, with dominance at 160-218 and 743-854. Spike-specific TCR repertoires showed rising breadth and depth after two AZD1222 doses.

Details on this clone: The antigen is not known.

Assay used: immunoSEQ multiplex PCR; TCRdb lists only in-frame clones, some missing. Of about 260,000 clones detected, just over 90% appear once; the ten largest clones hold 0.5% to 0.65%. Germline-derived CDR1 and CDR2 are SGHRS and YFSETQ. The CDR3 consists of 15 residues. Trimming stripped 0 bases from V and 2 bases from J, with 12 bases between. The sequencing here drew on peripheral blood, taken on day 0 of AZD1222 vaccination. The chain is built from TRBV5-1 and TRBJ2-7; D call uncertain. The clonotype originates from an adult in good health. In DNA form, the CDR3 reads TGCGCCAGCAGCTTGGCCTCTATAGGCCCCTACGAGCAGTACTTC. This gives the protein CASSLASIGPYEQYF. Looking up the rest from reference TRBV5-1 and TRBJ2-7 gives the full variable domain: KAGVTQTPRYLIKTRGQQVTLSCSPISGHRSVSWYQQTPGQGLQFLFEYFSETQRNKGNFPGRFSGRQFSNSRSEMNVSTLELGDSALYLCASSLASIGPYEQYFGPGTRLTVT.